The 25 T cell receptor beta chains below were found in one sample sequenced in a study of Graves' ophthalmopathy and Graves' hyperthyroidism. The TCR beta CDR3 regions underwent amplification from RNA transcripts. First-round RT-PCR used HTBI primers; second-round multiplex PCR followed. MiXCR, applied by TCRdb to the multiplex PCR reads, yields one record per CDR3 protein. The sample includes approximately 700,000 distinct CDR3 sequences, roughly two fifths of them seen just once. Sequencing was carried out using peripheral blood. Receptors originate from an adult man with Graves' ophthalmopathy.

This clonotype was counted at least ten times. This chain connects TRBV19 to TRBJ2-7; D is unclear. The CDR3 is made up of 13 amino acids. CDR1 and CDR2 (germline): LNHDA, SQIVND (reference sequence). The ends were cut back, 9 bases at V and 4 bases at J, with 16 bases in the middle. CDR3 bases: TGTGCCAGCTCCCCGGACGAAGAGTACGAGCAGTACTTC. This gives the protein CASSPDEEYEQYF. The whole variable domain, filled in from reference TRBV19 and TRBJ2-7, reads DGGITQSPKYLFRKEGQNVTLSCEQNLNHDAMYWYRQDPGQGLRLIYYSQIVNDFQKGDIAEGYSVSREKKESFPLTVTSAQKNPTAFYLCASSPDEEYEQYFGPGTRLTVT.

This rearrangement joins TRBV7-9 to TRBJ2-2, with no clear D. V was trimmed by 6 bases and J by 6 bases, leaving 14 bases between them. The CDR3 totals 14 residues. From germline, CDR1 is SEHNR and CDR2 FQNEAQ (reference sequence). In DNA form, the CDR3 reads TGTGCCAGCAGTCGATTCATAGATTCCGGGGAGCTGTTTTTT. It is translated as CASSRFIDSGELFF. Drawing the rest from reference TRBV7-9 and TRBJ2-2, the complete variable domain is DTGVSQNPRHKITKRGQNVTFRCDPISEHNRLYWYRQTLGQGPEFLTYFQNEAQLEKSRLLSDRFSAERPKGSFSTLEIQRTEQGDSAMYLCASSRFIDSGELFFGEGSRLTVL.

This clonotype was picked up many times. This chain uses TRBV7-8 with TRBJ1-1; D gene uncertain. The V and J ends lost 5 bases and 4 bases respectively, with 17 bases between them. The CDR3 consists of 15 residues. Per the germline V gene, CDR1 is SGHVS and CDR2 is FQNEAQ. DNA for the CDR3: TGTGCCAGCAGCCGCCCACGAGCGGGAGGCACTGAAGCTTTCTTT. This codes for CASSRPRAGGTEAFF.

The chain carries TRBV5-1 and TRBJ2-7; 9 positions match TRBD1. The J segment lost 5 bases and the V segment lost 0 bases, leaving 6 bases of the junction unmatched. CDR3 size: 15 residues. CDR1 and CDR2 (germline): SGHRS, YFSETQ. CDR3 protein: CASSLGLDRGHEQYF. CDR3 sequence (DNA): TGCGCCAGCAGCTTGGGTTTGGACAGGGGCCACGAGCAGTACTTC. Full variable domain (missing parts from reference TRBV5-1 and TRBJ2-7): KAGVTQTPRYLIKTRGQQVTLSCSPISGHRSVSWYQQTPGQGLQFLFEYFSETQRNKGNFPGRFSGRQFSNSRSEMNVSTLELGDSALYLCASSLGLDRGHEQYFGPGTRLTVT.

The sample holds a few counts of this clonotype. V and J are TRBV7-9 and TRBJ2-5, with D tentatively TRBD1 (5 bases). Per the germline V gene, CDR1 is SEHNR and CDR2 is FQNEAQ (reference sequence). The CDR3 sequence is 15 residues long. The V and J ends lost 5 bases and 5 bases respectively, with 18 bases between them. The CDR3: CASSLLGAGRETQYF. The CDR3 nucleotides read TGTGCCAGCAGCCTTCTAGGGGCAGGGCGTGAGACCCAGTACTTC. The entire variable domain, with the rest obtained from reference TRBV7-9 and TRBJ2-5, is as follows: DTGVSQNPRHKITKRGQNVTFRCDPISEHNRLYWYRQTLGQGPEFLTYFQNEAQLEKSRLLSDRFSAERPKGSFSTLEIQRTEQGDSAMYLCASSLLGAGRETQYFGPGTRLLVL.

The chain couples TRBV10-3 to TRBJ2-7; the D gene is possibly TRBD1 (5 bases). The germline V gene has CDR1 ENHRY and CDR2 SYGVKD. This CDR3 region has 12 residues. V was clipped by 2 bases and J by 5 bases, with 7 bases between them. CDR3 in amino acids: CAISEKGNEQYF. CDR3 nucleotide sequence: TGTGCCATCAGTGAGAAGGGGAACGAGCAGTACTTC.

V gene TRBV7-9 combines with J gene TRBJ2-5; 13 bases are shared with TRBD2. Germline lookup yields CDR1 SEHNR and CDR2 FQNEAQ (reference sequence). J lost 9 bases, V lost 1 base, and 8 bases had no gene match. This CDR3 comprises 16 residues. The chain's CDR3 is CASSLGTSGRGEAQYF. Here the CDR3 DNA reads TGTGCCAGCAGCTTAGGGACTAGCGGGAGAGGGGAGGCCCAGTACTTC.

This clonotype has a handful of counts. The chain joins TRBV25-1 to TRBJ1-5; D remains unclear. V lost 8 bases to trimming and J lost 4 bases, with 6 bases between them. CDR1 MGHDK and CDR2 SYGVNS come from the germline V gene. This CDR3 has 11 residues. CDR3 bases: TGTGCCAGCCTCGGGAATCAGCCCCAGCATTTT. Amino acids: CASLGNQPQHF.

The chain recombines TRBV25-1 with TRBJ2-7; the match to TRBD1 covers 8 bases. V trimming: 8 bases; J trimming: 6 bases; junction bases outside the gene matches: 12. Germline V gives CDR1 MGHDK, CDR2 SYGVNS. The CDR3 loop spans 14 amino acids. The CDR3 DNA sequence: TGTGCCAGCTCACCATATCAGGGGGCGACCGAGCAGTACTTC. Translation gives CASSPYQGATEQYF.

Turning to this clonotype: One end of the junction does not line up with germline, which may come from a read error. The gene calls are TRBV10-3 and TRBJ2-7; 8 bases are shared with TRBD1. The CDR3 consists of 14 residues. In germline, CDR1 is ENHRY, CDR2 SYGVKD. For the CDR3, the DNA is TGTGCCAGCAGTTACAACAGGGGGACTCACGAGCAGTACTTC. It is translated as CASSYNRGTHEQYF.

The chain combines TRBV6-5 with TRBJ1-2, with 7 bases aligning to TRBD1. V lost 6 bases, J lost 5 bases, and 6 bases stayed unmatched. The CDR3 extends over 13 amino acids. Per the germline V gene, CDR1 is MNHEY and CDR2 is SVGAGI. The CDR3, as DNA: TGTGCCAGCAGGGACAGGCCCGGGTATGGCTACACCTTC. Residues: CASRDRPGYGYTF.

This clonotype occurred a few times. V and J are TRBV5-1 and TRBJ2-2; the D is unclear. Trimming cost V 5 bases and J 1 base, with 6 bases left between them. This CDR3 contains 13 residues. Germline V gives CDR1 SGHRS, CDR2 YFSETQ. This chain's CDR3 is CASRAVNTGELFF. As DNA, the CDR3 is TGCGCCAGCAGAGCAGTGAACACCGGGGAGCTGTTTTTT.

Notes on this clonotype: One base away lies a much larger clone, so this may be a sequencing read error. The rearrangement joins TRBV7-9 to TRBJ1-2; weak D call: TRBD1 (5 bases). The CDR3 covers 15 residues. Germline V lookup: CDR1 SEHNR, CDR2 FQNEAQ (reference sequence). The CDR3 sequence is CAGSRAWGGTNGYTF. The CDR3 coding sequence is TGTGCCGGCAGCCGCGCTTGGGGAGGGACCAATGGCTACACCTTC.

The chain combines TRBV6-5 with TRBJ1-4; D not resolved. The length of the CDR3 is 12 residues. Trimming took off 5 bases at V and 13 bases at J, with 14 bases between the two ends. Germline CDR1 MNHEY, CDR2 SVGAGI. In nucleotides, the CDR3 is TGTGCCAGCAGTCCGACGATCAGTTCACTGTTTTTT. It yields the protein CASSPTISSLFF.

CDR3 protein: CSARTADRVDEQYF. DNA for the CDR3: TGCAGTGCTAGGACAGCGGACAGGGTCGATGAGCAGTACTTC. The chain links TRBV20-1 to TRBJ2-7; 8 bases align to TRBD1. Germline V gene data show CDR1 as DFQATT and CDR2 as SNEGSKA (reference sequence). The CDR3 consists of 14 residues. V was pared by 3 bases and J by 7 bases, with 11 bases of the junction left unmatched.

The count of this clonotype is one. One end of the junction varies from germline; a read error may be responsible. The V call is TRBV11-2, the J call TRBJ2-5, with D unresolved. Looked up from germline, CDR1 is SGHAT and CDR2 is FQNNGV. The CDR3 has 15 amino acids. The CDR3 loop is CASSQVARIGETQCF. CDR3 sequence (DNA): TGTGCCAGCAGCCAAGTAGCACGGATCGGAGAGACCCAGTGCTTC.

This clonotype was observed many times. The rearrangement joins TRBV29-1 to TRBJ1-2; 11 bases are a match to TRBD1. The trim removed 6 bases at V and 8 bases at J, leaving 5 bases unmatched. CDR3 size: 12 residues. The V gene's germline CDR1 is SQVTM and CDR2 ANQGSEA. The CDR3 region is CSVEDRGQGYTF. The CDR3 nucleotides read TGCAGCGTGGAGGACAGGGGGCAAGGCTACACCTTC.

Details on this clonotype: One end of the junction does not line up with germline, which may come from a read error. The chain links TRBV10-3 to TRBJ1-4; TRBD1 is a possible D gene (5 bases). Germline CDR1 is ENHRY and CDR2 is SYGVKD. The CDR3 consists of 15 residues. The CDR3 region has the DNA TGTGCCAGCAGTGAGGAGACAGCAACTAATGAAAAACTGTTTTTT. Its protein is CASSEETATNEKLFF.

This clonotype was observed at least ten times. The chain is built from TRBV5-1 and TRBJ1-1; TRBD1 aligns across 8 bases. The CDR3 loop spans 14 amino acids. Germline V CDR1 and CDR2: SGHRS, YFSETQ. V was clipped by 4 bases and J by 6 bases; unmatched bases: 8. For the CDR3, the DNA is TGCGCCAGCAGCCCTGACAGGGGACGCGCTGAAGCTTTCTTT. Translation gives CASSPDRGRAEAFF.

In its sample, this clonotype was seen many times. V usage is TRBV7-9 and J usage is TRBJ1-4; possible D gene TRBD1, 5 bases. Germline CDR1 reads SEHNR; CDR2 reads FQNEAQ (reference sequence). Deletions cut 4 bases from V and 5 bases from J, with 11 bases between. The CDR3 consists of 14 residues. In DNA form, the CDR3 reads TGTGCCAGCAGCTGGGACGGTCCAAATGAAAAACTGTTTTTT. This translates into CASSWDGPNEKLFF.

This chain uses TRBV10-3 with TRBJ1-6; 7 nucleotides align to TRBD1. Losses at the gene ends were 4 bases for V and 9 bases for J; bases not matched to a gene: 9. Germline V CDR1 and CDR2: ENHRY, SYGVKD. This CDR3 spans 15 amino acids. Written as DNA, the CDR3 is TGTGCCATCAGTGCTAGACAGGGAGACGGTTCACCCCTCCACTTT. It is translated as CAISARQGDGSPLHF.

This clonotype has a count of ten or more. The chain is built from TRBV29-1 and TRBJ1-1, with 9 bases fitting TRBD1. V shed 6 bases, J shed 4 bases, and the junction held 9 bases outside the gene matches. The CDR3 has 14 residues. The germline gives CDR1 SQVTM, CDR2 ANQGSEA. The CDR3 bases are TGCAGCGTCCACAGGGGGCTTGGGACCACTGAAGCTTTCTTT. Amino acid sequence: CSVHRGLGTTEAFF.

This clonotype was counted between two and nine times. V usage is TRBV7-2 and J usage is TRBJ2-7; D remains unclear. Trimming removed 6 bases from V and 5 bases from J, with 14 bases in between. The germline CDR1 and CDR2 sequences are SGHTA and FQGNSA. The CDR3 consists of 13 residues. The DNA of the CDR3 is TGTGCCAGCAGTCCCCGATCCGCGCACGAGCAGTACTTC. Protein sequence: CASSPRSAHEQYF.

This clonotype was recorded a few times. The chain links TRBV20-1 to TRBJ2-7; 10 bases agree with TRBD1. Germline V CDR1 and CDR2: DFQATT, SNEGSKA (reference sequence). J gave up 2 bases and V 6 bases, and 7 bases lay outside the gene matches. This CDR3 is 14 amino acids long. The CDR3 coding sequence is TGCAGTGCCCATACCGGGACAGGGGCCTACGAGCAGTACTTC. It encodes CSAHTGTGAYEQYF.

Only a few counts were recorded for this clonotype. The chain couples TRBV10-3 to TRBJ2-7; D is possibly TRBD1 (5 bases). The V and J ends lost 10 bases and 8 bases respectively, with 15 bases between them. Looked up from germline, CDR1 is ENHRY and CDR2 is SYGVKD. This CDR3 comprises 11 residues. The CDR3: CASSDRYQQYF. The CDR3 DNA reads as TGTGCCAGCAGCGACAGATATCAGCAGTACTTC.